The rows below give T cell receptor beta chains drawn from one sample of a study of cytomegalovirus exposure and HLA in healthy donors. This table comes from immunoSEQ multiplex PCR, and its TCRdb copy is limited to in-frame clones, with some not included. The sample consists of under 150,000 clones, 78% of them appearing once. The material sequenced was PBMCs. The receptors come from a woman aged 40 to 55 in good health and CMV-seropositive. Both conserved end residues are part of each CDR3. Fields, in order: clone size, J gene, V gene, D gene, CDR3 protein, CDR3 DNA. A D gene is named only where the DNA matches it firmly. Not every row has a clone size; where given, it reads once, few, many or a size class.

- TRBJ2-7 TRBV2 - CASSERASANYEQYF TGTGCCAGCAGTGAGAGGGCTAGCGCAAACTACGAGCAGTACTTC
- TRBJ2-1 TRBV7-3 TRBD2 CASSPRGGAYNEQFF TGTGCCAGCAGTCCTCGGGGGGGGGCCTACAATGAGCAGTTCTTC
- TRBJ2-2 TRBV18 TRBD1 CASSPGTGSAGELFF TGTGCCAGCTCACCAGGGACAGGGTCAGCCGGGGAGCTGTTTTTT
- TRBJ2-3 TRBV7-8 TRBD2 CASGDQAGVADTQYF TGTGCCAGCGGAGATCAAGCGGGAGTCGCAGATACGCAGTATTTT
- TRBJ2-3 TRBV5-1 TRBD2 CASSYPLAGNTDTQYF TGCGCCAGCAGCTACCCACTAGCGGGAAACACAGATACGCAGTATTTT
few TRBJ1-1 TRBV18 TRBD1 CASSPDRAAEAFF TGTGCCAGCTCACCCGACAGGGCAGCTGAAGCTTTCTTT
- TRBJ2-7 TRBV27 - CASSTNAESSYEQYF TGTGCCAGCAGCACCAACGCGGAGAGCTCCTACGAGCAGTACTTC
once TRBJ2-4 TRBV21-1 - CASSKVQRGLAKNIQYF TGTGCCAGCAGCAAAGTCCAAAGGGGGTTAGCCAAAAACATTCAGTACTTC
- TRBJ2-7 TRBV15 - CATSRGGGVEQYF TGTGCCACCAGCAGAGGAGGAGGGGTCGAGCAGTACTTC
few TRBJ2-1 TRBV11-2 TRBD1 CASSLGGTGVYNEQFF TGTGCCAGCAGCTTAGGAGGGACAGGGGTATACAATGAGCAGTTCTTC